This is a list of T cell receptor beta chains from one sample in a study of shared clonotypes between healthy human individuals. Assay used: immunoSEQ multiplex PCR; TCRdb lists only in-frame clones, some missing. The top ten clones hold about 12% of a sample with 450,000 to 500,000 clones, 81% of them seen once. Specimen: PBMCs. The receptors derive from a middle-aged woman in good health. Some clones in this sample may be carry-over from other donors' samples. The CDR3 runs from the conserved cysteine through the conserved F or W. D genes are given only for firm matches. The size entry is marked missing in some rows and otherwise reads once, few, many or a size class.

TGTGCCAGCAGCGTCCGACAGGGACCGAATGAAAAACTGTTTTTT,CASSVRQGPNEKLFF,NA,TRBJ1-4,TRBV7-9,TRBD1
TGTGCCAGCAGTATCCAGGGACTTAACTATGGCTACACCTTC,CASSIQGLNYGYTF,many,TRBJ1-2,TRBV6-1,NA
TGTGCCAGCAGCTTAGTTTCAGGCCAATACACCGGGGAGCTGTTTTTT,CASSLVSGQYTGELFF,many,TRBJ2-2,TRBV7-8,NA
TGTGCCAGCAGGTCGGGCACTGAAGCTTTCTTT,CASRSGTEAFF,few,TRBJ1-1,TRBV6-5,NA
TGTGCCAGCAGTTTTGGGCAGGGCGGTTCCTACGAGCAGTACTTC,CASSFGQGGSYEQYF,NA,TRBJ2-7,TRBV27,NA
TGTGCCAGCAGCTTAGTGGCAGCAGAGACCCAGTACTTC,CASSLVAAETQYF,many,TRBJ2-5,TRBV7-9,NA
TGTGCCAGCAGGCCTCGACTAGCGATAGGCAATGAGCAGTTCTTC,CASRPRLAIGNEQFF,few,TRBJ2-1,TRBV27,TRBD2
TGTGCCAGCAGGTACGGGACAGTCCGACCCTACGAGCAGTACTTC,CASRYGTVRPYEQYF,NA,TRBJ2-7,TRBV6-5,TRBD1
TGTGCCAGCAGCGGGGTAACTGAAGCTTTCTTT,CASSGVTEAFF,NA,TRBJ1-1,TRBV25-1,NA
TGTGCCAGCAGAGAGGACGGGAACTATGGCTACACCTTC,CASREDGNYGYTF,NA,TRBJ1-2,TRBV6-1,NA
TGTGCCAGCAGTGAAGGAGCAGGTGCTTGGGAAAAACTGTTTTTT,CASSEGAGAWEKLFF,many,TRBJ1-4,TRBV2,NA
TGCGCCAGCAGCTGGACCGGGACATCTAGCACAGATACGCAGTATTTT,CASSWTGTSSTDTQYF,NA,TRBJ2-3,TRBV5-1,NA
TGTGCCAGCAGCTTAGGAGCGGGGGCTGGCACAGATACGCAGTATTTT,CASSLGAGAGTDTQYF,many,TRBJ2-3,TRBV11-2,TRBD2
TGTGCCAGTAGTATAGGAGGACAGGGTCTTGTTGGCTACACCTTC,CASSIGGQGLVGYTF,NA,TRBJ1-2,TRBV19,TRBD1
TGTGCCAGCAGCTTAGATTCGGCAGGGGACCAAGAGACCCAGTACTTC,CASSLDSAGDQETQYF,NA,TRBJ2-5,TRBV11-3,NA
TGTGCCAGCAGTTCCACGGTAACAGGGGTTGAAAAACTGTTTTTT,CASSSTVTGVEKLFF,NA,TRBJ1-4,TRBV28,TRBD1
TGCGCCAGCAGCTTGCGGACAGGGAGAGACACTGAAGCTTTCTTT,CASSLRTGRDTEAFF,NA,TRBJ1-1,TRBV5-1,TRBD1
TGTGCCAGCTCGCAACAGGGGGACTATGGCTACACCTTC,CASSQQGDYGYTF,few,TRBJ1-2,TRBV18,TRBD1
TGTGCCAGCAGCTTAGGGACTAGCAGGAGCTCCTACGAGCAGTACTTC,CASSLGTSRSSYEQYF,NA,TRBJ2-7,TRBV11-3,TRBD2
TGTGCCAGCAGCTTGGGAGGACCCTTTACGCCCACCGGGGAGCTGTTTTTT,CASSLGGPFTPTGELFF,NA,TRBJ2-2,TRBV5-4,NA
TGTGCCAGTAGTATGGGCACGAAGTGGTACGAGCAGTACTTC,CASSMGTKWYEQYF,NA,TRBJ2-7,TRBV19,NA
TGTGCCAGCAGTAGACTAGCGGGAGAGACCCAGTACTTC,CASSRLAGETQYF,NA,TRBJ2-5,TRBV2,TRBD2
TGTGCCAGCAGCTTAGGGTACAGGGGTGGCAATCAGCCCCAGCATTTT,CASSLGYRGGNQPQHF,once,TRBJ1-5,TRBV7-3,TRBD1
TGTGCCAGCAGTTTAGGCGGCGTGGGGGATCAGCCCCAGCATTTT,CASSLGGVGDQPQHF,few,TRBJ1-5,TRBV2,NA
TGTGCCAACCGGGGGTGGGGGAACACTGAAGCTTTCTTT,CANRGWGNTEAFF,once,TRBJ1-1,TRBV2,NA
TGTGCCAGCAGCATGGCTCTAGAGATCTACGAGCAGTACTTC,CASSMALEIYEQYF,NA,TRBJ2-7,TRBV7-9,NA
TGTGCCAGCAGCTTAGGGCCTGGGGGTGAGCAGTACTTC,CASSLGPGGEQYF,NA,TRBJ2-7,TRBV11-3,NA
TGCGCCAGCAGCTCGTTGGGCTCCTACAATGAGCAGTTCTTC,CASSSLGSYNEQFF,NA,TRBJ2-1,TRBV5-1,NA
TGCGCCAGCAGCCAAGTTACGTCGGAGACCCAGTACTTC,CASSQVTSETQYF,NA,TRBJ2-5,TRBV4-1,NA
TGTGCCAGCAGCTTAACACCCAACTACGAGCAGTACTTC,CASSLTPNYEQYF,NA,TRBJ2-7,TRBV7-3,NA
TGTGCCAGCTCACCACGGGACACCGGGGAGCTGTTTTTT,CASSPRDTGELFF,many,TRBJ2-2,TRBV18,NA
TGTGCCAGCAGTCCTAACAGGGGAAGGGAGCAGTACTTC,CASSPNRGREQYF,NA,TRBJ2-7,TRBV27,TRBD1
TGTGCCAGCCAAGGACCGGGACAGGGGTCGGTTAATGAGCAGTTCTTC,CASQGPGQGSVNEQFF,NA,TRBJ2-1,TRBV6-6,TRBD1
TGTGCCAGCAGCGTAGTAAGCACCGGGGAGCTGTTTTTT,CASSVVSTGELFF,few,TRBJ2-2,TRBV9,NA
TGTGCCAGCAGTTACCCCGGGACAGGAAACACCATATATTTT,CASSYPGTGNTIYF,NA,TRBJ1-3,TRBV6-6,NA
TGTGCCAGCAGAAGAGACAGAGCAACGATAGATACGCAGTATTTT,CASRRDRATIDTQYF,NA,TRBJ2-3,TRBV2,NA
TGTGCCAGCGGGGTGAGGCAGGGTAGTCAAGAGACCCAGTACTTC,CASGVRQGSQETQYF,NA,TRBJ2-5,TRBV7-2,NA
TGTGCCAGCAGCTTAGATGAAAGCAATGAAAAACTGTTTTTT,CASSLDESNEKLFF,NA,TRBJ1-4,TRBV11-3,NA
TGTGCCAGCAGTTGGACAGGAGGAAACACCATATATTTT,CASSWTGGNTIYF,NA,TRBJ1-3,TRBV7-2,TRBD1
TGTGCCTGGAGTGTTGGGGCCAACGTCCTGACTTTC,CAWSVGANVLTF,NA,TRBJ2-6,TRBV30,NA
TGTGCCAGCAGTTCTTCCGGGACAGGGCAAGAGACCCAGTACTTC,CASSSSGTGQETQYF,many,TRBJ2-5,TRBV28,TRBD1
TGTGCCAGCAGCGTAGACGGGTATAGCAATCAGCCCCAGCATTTT,CASSVDGYSNQPQHF,NA,TRBJ1-5,TRBV9,NA
TGTGCCAGCAGCGGGACTAGCGGGGACACAGATACGCAGTATTTT,CASSGTSGDTDTQYF,NA,TRBJ2-3,TRBV9,TRBD2
TGTGCCAGCAGTGAGGCTTACTCTGGAAACACCATATATTTT,CASSEAYSGNTIYF,NA,TRBJ1-3,TRBV6-1,NA
TGTGCCAGCCTTCGACAGTCTGGGGCCAACGTCCTGACTTTC,CASLRQSGANVLTF,NA,TRBJ2-6,TRBV6-6,NA
TGCAGCGTTGAAAACAGATACCAAGAGACCCAGTACTTC,CSVENRYQETQYF,NA,TRBJ2-5,TRBV29-1,NA
TGTGCCAGCAGTGCAACAGGGGGCTATGGCTACACCTTC,CASSATGGYGYTF,NA,TRBJ1-2,TRBV6-1,TRBD1
TGTGCCAGCAGTGAGGGACGGGAGGGGGAGACCCAGTACTTC,CASSEGREGETQYF,NA,TRBJ2-5,TRBV6-5,TRBD2